Below, 2 T cell receptor beta chains from the same sample are listed, as sequenced in a study of T cell responses to AZD1222 COVID-19 vaccine. Profiling relied on immunoSEQ multiplex PCR, and the TCRdb table lists in-frame clones only, not all of them. This sample carries about 78,000 clones, around four fifths of them seen once, and the ten largest clones take 2.9%. The material was peripheral blood, obtained on day 0 of AZD1222 vaccination. The receptors come from an adult in good health.

The chain uses TRBV14 and TRBJ1-1; a possible D gene is TRBD1 (5 bases). V lost 2 bases to trimming and J lost 8 bases, with 12 bases between them. The CDR3 covers 13 residues. The germline V gene has CDR1 SGHDN and CDR2 FVKESK. The DNA for the CDR3 is TGTGCCAGCAGCCAAATACGATGGGGGGAAGCTTTCTTT. Translated: CASSQIRWGEAFF.

V usage is TRBV18 and J usage is TRBJ1-3; D is undetermined. There are 15 residues in the CDR3. The germline V and J ends were trimmed by 3 bases and 0 bases, with 9 bases remaining between them. Germline V gives CDR1 KGHSH, CDR2 LQKENI. CDR3 coding DNA: TGTGCCAGCTCACCCCCCTCGGTCTCTGGAAACACCATATATTTT. Its translation: CASSPPSVSGNTIYF. Full variable domain (remainder filled in from reference TRBV18 and TRBJ1-3): NAGVMQNPRHLVRRRGQEARLRCSPMKGHSHVYWYRQLPEEGLKFMVYLQKENIIDESGMPKERFSAEFPKEGPSILRIQQVVRGDSAAYFCASSPPSVSGNTIYFGEGSWLTVV.